Listed here are 19 T cell receptor beta chains from one sample, sequenced in a study of identical twins. Each CDR3 protein gets one entry after TCRdb re-called the 5' RACE reads with MiXCR. The sample lists around 1.7 million distinct CDR3 sequences, roughly 35% occurring once. Sequenced material: cord blood. The receptors derive from a newborn girl in good health.

The chain has TRBV6-5 and TRBJ2-5, with D tentatively TRBD2 (6 bases). This CDR3 has 19 amino acids. CDR1 and CDR2 (germline): MNHEY, SVGAGI. Trimming removed 0 bases from V and 2 bases from J, with 22 bases in between. CDR3 nucleotide sequence: TGTGCCAGCAGTTACTCCCTTAGATACGGGGGTCAAAGTCAAGAGACCCAGTACTTC. Translating it yields CASSYSLRYGGQSQETQYF.

This clonotype has a single count. This may stem from a read error, because a much larger clone lies one nucleotide away. CDR3 in amino acids: CASSQDLGGNEQYF. The CDR3 DNA reads TGTGCCAGCAGCCAAGATTTGGGAGGGAATGAGCAGTACTTC. This sequence joins TRBV4-2 and TRBJ2-5; the match to TRBD2 covers 7 bases. The CDR3 has 14 amino acids. CDR1 and CDR2 from the germline V gene are LGHNA and YNFKEQ. V was pared by 0 bases and J by 11 bases, with 9 bases of the junction left unmatched.

This chain connects TRBV29-1 to TRBJ1-2, with D possibly TRBD1 on 5 matching bases. The germline CDR1 and CDR2 sequences are SQVTM and ANQGSEA. Trimming left V 4 bases short and J 4 bases short, with 13 bases between. The length of the CDR3 is 13 residues. For the CDR3, the DNA is TGCAGCGTTGGATATTGGGACGGCTATGGCTACACCTTC. As protein: CSVGYWDGYGYTF.

This clonotype was detected a few times. The rearrangement joins TRBV25-1 to TRBJ1-2; 7 positions agree with TRBD1. J lost 4 bases, V lost 4 bases, and 6 bases had no gene match. The CDR3 is 14 amino acids. From germline, CDR1 is MGHDK and CDR2 SYGVNS. CDR3 residues: CASSASGGPYGYTF. As DNA, the CDR3 is TGTGCCAGCAGTGCCTCAGGGGGACCCTATGGCTACACCTTC.

V gene TRBV7-9 combines with J gene TRBJ1-3; 8 positions agree with TRBD1. Germline-derived CDR1 and CDR2 are SEHNR and FQNEAQ (reference sequence). The CDR3 consists of 16 residues. The V segment lost 3 bases and the J segment 2 bases; nucleotides outside the gene matches: 6. CDR3 protein: CASSFSTGEAGNTIYF. The DNA of the CDR3 is TGTGCCAGCAGCTTTTCGACAGGGGAGGCTGGAAACACCATATATTTT.

In this sample, this clonotype turned up a few times. The chain links TRBV28 to TRBJ2-7; tentatively, D is TRBD1 (6 bases). CDR1 MDHEN and CDR2 SYDVKM come from the germline V gene. This CDR3 comprises 14 residues. The germline V and J ends were trimmed by 5 bases and 2 bases, with 13 bases remaining between them. The CDR3 spells CASSKARQAYEQYF. CDR3 DNA sequence: TGTGCCAGCAGTAAAGCCCGACAGGCCTACGAGCAGTACTTC.

This chain uses TRBV3-1 with TRBJ1-5, with a weak D call TRBD1 (6 bases). The length of the CDR3 is 15 residues. Germline V lookup: CDR1 LGHDT, CDR2 YNNKEL (reference sequence). Trimming took 2 bases from V and 2 from J, leaving 10 bases between them. The DNA for the CDR3 is TGTGCCAGCAGCCAAAGGGGGGGACGCAATCAGCCCCAGCATTTT. Translating gives CASSQRGGRNQPQHF.

This chain joins TRBV5-6 and TRBJ1-5, with a weak D call TRBD1 (6 bases). The germline gives CDR1 SGHDT, CDR2 YYEEEE. Trimming took 0 bases from V and 2 from J, leaving 12 bases between them. The CDR3 consists of 16 residues. The CDR3 region has the DNA TGTGCCAGCAGCTTGGCCAGGGGATCGGGCAATCAGCCCCAGCATTTT. It specifies CASSLARGSGNQPQHF. Based on the CDR3 plus reference TRBV5-6 and TRBJ1-5, the full variable domain is DAGVTQSPTHLIKTRGQQVTLRCSPKSGHDTVSWYQQALGQGPQFIFQYYEEEERQRGNFPDRFSGHQFPNYSSELNVNALLLGDSALYLCASSLARGSGNQPQHFGDGTRLSIL.

This chain links TRBV7-9 with TRBJ1-4, with D perhaps matching TRBD1 (5 bases). Germline V gives CDR1 SEHNR, CDR2 FQNEAQ (reference sequence). The V gene lost 1 base and the J gene lost 2 bases, with 8 bases spanning the gap. CDR3 length: 15 amino acids. The CDR3 protein is CASSLGPGTNEKLFF. CDR3 sequence (DNA): TGTGCCAGCAGCTTAGGTCCAGGGACTAATGAAAAACTGTTTTTT.

This rearrangement joins TRBV5-1 to TRBJ1-1; D is unresolved. The CDR3 has 14 amino acids. The V and J ends lost 3 bases and 0 bases respectively, with 9 bases between them. The germline V gene has CDR1 SGHRS and CDR2 YFSETQ. In DNA form, the CDR3 reads TGCGCCAGCAGCTCTCACGCGGTGAACACTGAAGCTTTCTTT. Translated, it gives CASSSHAVNTEAFF.

The V gene is TRBV12-3 or TRBV12-4, the J gene TRBJ2-5; TRBD1 matches 7 bases. The CDR3 runs 16 residues. With V trimmed by 5 bases and J by 13 bases, 22 bases remained unmatched. CDR3 sequence reads: CASSLRRDRQAYERYF. The CDR3 nucleotides read TGTGCCAGCAGTCTTAGACGGGACAGACAAGCCTACGAGCGGTACTTC.

The rearrangement joins TRBV28 to TRBJ2-3, with 9 bases fitting TRBD1. Trimming took 5 bases from V and 3 from J; bases not matched to a gene: 9. CDR1 and CDR2 from the germline V gene are MDHEN and SYDVKM. The CDR3 extends over 16 amino acids. The CDR3 reads CASSLSMGQGTDTQYF. CDR3 bases: TGTGCCAGCAGTCTCTCCATGGGACAGGGAACAGATACGCAGTATTTT.

This clonotype was observed a handful of times. The J gene is TRBJ2-5, the V gene TRBV11-2; either TRBD1 or TRBD2 may supply D (5 bases each). Trimming removed 8 bases from V and 7 bases from J, with 11 bases in between. The V gene's germline CDR1 is SGHAT and CDR2 FQNNGV. The CDR3 is made up of 11 amino acids. CDR3 DNA sequence: TGTGCCAGCGGGGCCGCGGGGACCCAGTACTTC. Translation: CASGAAGTQYF. Complete variable domain (other parts from reference TRBV11-2 and TRBJ2-5): EAGVAQSPRYKIIEKRQSVAFWCNPISGHATLYWYQQILGQGPKLLIQFQNNGVVDDSQLPKDRFSAERLKGVDSTLKIQPAKLEDSAVYLCASGAAGTQYFGPGTRLLVL.

This clonotype was detected only a few times. The chain is built from TRBV9 and TRBJ1-2; D is ambiguous. In germline, CDR1 is SGDLS, CDR2 YYNGEE. Trimming pared 0 bases from V and 3 bases from J, leaving 6 bases between. The CDR3 spans 13 residues. As DNA, the CDR3 is TGTGCCAGCAGCGTAGCCCCGGACTATGGCTACACCTTC. Translated, it gives CASSVAPDYGYTF. The entire variable domain, with the rest obtained from reference TRBV9 and TRBJ1-2, is as follows: DSGVTQTPKHLITATGQRVTLRCSPRSGDLSVYWYQQSLDQGLQFLIQYYNGEERAKGNILERFSAQQFPDLHSELNLSSLELGDSALYFCASSVAPDYGYTFGSGTRLTVV.

This clonotype has a handful of counts. The rearrangement joins TRBV28 to TRBJ2-3; D could derive from TRBD1 or TRBD2 (5 bases each). V was cut by 8 bases and J by 2 bases, with 11 bases left in between. The germline gives CDR1 MDHEN, CDR2 SYDVKM. CDR3 length: 13 amino acids. This chain's CDR3 is CASLGGFTDTQYF. The CDR3, as DNA: TGTGCCAGCCTTGGGGGTTTCACAGATACGCAGTATTTT.

The chain joins TRBV12-3 or TRBV12-4 to TRBJ1-2, with a possible D match to TRBD1 (6 bases). V lost 4 bases to trimming and J lost 5 bases, with 14 bases between them. This CDR3 is 14 amino acids long. CDR3: CASSSVGGIYGYTF. Written as DNA, the CDR3 is TGTGCCAGCAGTTCAGTCGGGGGCATTTATGGCTACACCTTC.

V gene TRBV3-1 combines with J gene TRBJ2-5, with TRBD2 as a possible D gene (6 bases). V lost 1 base to trimming and J lost 1 base, with 10 bases between them. The CDR3 is 15 amino acids. Per the germline V gene, CDR1 is LGHDT and CDR2 is YNNKEL (reference sequence). In DNA form, the CDR3 reads TGTGCCAGCAGCCAAGCTCGAGCGGGCCAAGAGACCCAGTACTTC. As protein: CASSQARAGQETQYF.

This clonotype came up a few times. The chain has TRBV5-1 and TRBJ2-7, with 7 bases lining up with TRBD1. V was clipped by 4 bases and J by 9 bases; unmatched bases: 16. CDR1 and CDR2 from the germline V gene are SGHRS and YFSETQ. There are 15 residues in the CDR3. The CDR3 is CASSHGTADVGGQYF. CDR3 sequence (DNA): TGCGCCAGCAGCCACGGGACAGCCGATGTAGGTGGGCAGTACTTC.

The chain combines TRBV12-3 or TRBV12-4 with TRBJ2-5; 10 nucleotides match TRBD2. CDR3 size: 14 residues. The V gene end was trimmed by 4 bases and the J gene end by 11 bases; junction bases not matched to a gene: 10. The CDR3 loop is CASSWTSGNNEQYF. DNA for the CDR3: TGTGCCAGCAGTTGGACTAGCGGAAACAATGAGCAGTACTTC.